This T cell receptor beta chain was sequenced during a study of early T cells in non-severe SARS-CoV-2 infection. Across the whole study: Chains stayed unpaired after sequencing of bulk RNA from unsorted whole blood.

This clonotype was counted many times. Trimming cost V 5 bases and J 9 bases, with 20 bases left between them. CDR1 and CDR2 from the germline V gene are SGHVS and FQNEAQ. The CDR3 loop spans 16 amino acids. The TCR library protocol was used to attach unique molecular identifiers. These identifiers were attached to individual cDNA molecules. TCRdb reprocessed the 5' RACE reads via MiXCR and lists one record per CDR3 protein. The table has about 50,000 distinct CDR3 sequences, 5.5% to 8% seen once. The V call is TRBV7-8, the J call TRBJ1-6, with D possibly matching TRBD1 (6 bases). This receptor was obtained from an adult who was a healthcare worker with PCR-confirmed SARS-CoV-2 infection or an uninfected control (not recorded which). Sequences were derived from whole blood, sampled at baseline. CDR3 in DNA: TGTGCCAGCAGCCCCAGGGGCGGCCAGGGCGGTTCACCCCTCCACTTT. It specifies CASSPRGGQGGSPLHF.